These 12 T cell receptor beta chains originate from one sample sequenced in a study of T cell responses to AZD1222 COVID-19 vaccine (dated by TCRdb to the early 2020s). Libraries were built with the immunoSEQ multiplex PCR assay. This immuneACCESS table, as held by TCRdb, lists in-frame sequences with V and J called but not all clones. Of the missing ones, under half trace to an unresolved V gene in checked studies; the others have no known cause. In all, the sample holds about 140,000 clones, and 92% of those were seen once. 3% to 4% of the sample goes to the ten largest clones. Interpreted using the paper, the time point label stands for: about 28 days (+/-7) after the second vaccine dose. The sample consisted of peripheral blood, taken 28 days after the second AZD1222 dose. The source is an adult who received the AZD1222 COVID-19 vaccine.

The chain combines TRBV19 with TRBJ1-3; D is undetermined. Between the trimmed V and J ends, which lost 3 bases and 0 bases, there was a span of 9 bases. The CDR3 length is 15 residues. Germline values: CDR1 LNHDA, CDR2 SQIVND (reference sequence). CDR3 loop: CASSMYLGSGNTIYF. The CDR3 nucleotides are TGTGCCAGTAGTATGTACTTGGGCTCTGGAAACACCATATATTTT.

The V and J genes are TRBV10-3 and TRBJ1-2, with TRBD1 matching over 11 bases. CDR1 and CDR2 (germline): ENHRY, SYGVKD. The CDR3 covers 13 residues. V dropped 6 bases and J dropped 10; count of bases not matched to a gene: 7. The CDR3 DNA follows: TGTGCCATCAGAGGACAGGGGGCTTTTGCCTACACCTTC. Translating gives CAIRGQGAFAYTF.

The genes are TRBV25-1 and TRBJ2-3; 14 bases are a match to TRBD2. This CDR3 contains 13 residues. CDR1 and CDR2 from the germline V gene are MGHDK and SYGVNS. V lost 8 bases and J lost 5; bases outside the gene matches: 0. This CDR3 is CASGLAGGDTQYF. CDR3 DNA: TGTGCCAGCGGACTAGCGGGAGGAGATACGCAGTATTTT. The complete variable domain, with remaining parts taken from reference TRBV25-1 and TRBJ2-3, reads EADIYQTPRYLVIGTGKKITLECSQTMGHDKMYWYQQDPGMELHLIHYSYGVNSTEKGDLSSESTVSRIRTEHFPLTLESARPSHTSQYLCASGLAGGDTQYFGPGTRLTVL.

This chain joins TRBV5-1 and TRBJ2-3; tentatively, D is TRBD2 (6 bases). V was clipped by 0 bases and J by 0 bases, with 8 bases between them. Germline CDR1 SGHRS, CDR2 YFSETQ. The CDR3 spans 15 residues. CDR3 DNA sequence: TGCGCCAGCAGCTTGGCTGGGACTAGCACAGATACGCAGTATTTT. This translates into CASSLAGTSTDTQYF.

J is TRBJ1-2 and V is TRBV19; 7 bases line up with TRBD1. This CDR3 is 16 amino acids long. Per germline, CDR1 LNHDA and CDR2 SQIVND (reference sequence). V lost 3 bases, J lost 4 bases, and 11 bases stayed unmatched. The CDR3 DNA reads as TGTGCCAGTAGTATGGGATCGGGACAGCCAATCTATGGCTACACCTTC. This translates into CASSMGSGQPIYGYTF.

The chain is built from TRBV28 and TRBJ2-5, with D tentatively TRBD1 (7 bases). V was shortened by 5 bases and J by 5 bases, with 12 bases between the two germline ends. CDR1 is MDHEN, CDR2 SYDVKM, per germline. CDR3 length: 13 residues. Written as DNA, the CDR3 is TGTGCCAGCAGTATCGCAGGGGGGGAGACCCAGTACTTC. Translating it yields CASSIAGGETQYF.

The chain has TRBV4-2 and TRBJ2-7; tentative D call: TRBD2 (6 bases). Germline V gives CDR1 LGHNA, CDR2 YNFKEQ. Trimming took 0 bases from V and 3 from J, leaving 15 bases between them. The CDR3 runs to 16 residues. The CDR3 sequence is CASSQDWLAFGYEQYF. CDR3 nucleotides: TGTGCCAGCAGCCAAGATTGGCTAGCGTTCGGCTACGAGCAGTACTTC.

The CDR3 coding sequence is TGTGCCAGCAGCTTGACTAGCGGGAGACGCGAGCAGTACTTC. It is translated as CASSLTSGRREQYF. The chain links TRBV7-8 to TRBJ2-7, with 12 bases identical to TRBD2. This CDR3 region has 14 residues. J gave up 6 bases and V 3 bases, and 3 bases lay outside the gene matches. Germline V CDR1 and CDR2: SGHVS, FQNEAQ.

As concerns this clone: The junction differs from germline at one of its ends, possibly a read error. The rearrangement uses TRBV7-7 and TRBJ2-2; no definite D call. There are 15 residues in the CDR3. Germline V CDR1 and CDR2: SSHAT, FNYEAQ (reference sequence). The CDR3 is CASSPSRGNTGELFF. The CDR3 DNA reads TGTGCTAGCAGCCCGAGCCGAGGGAACACCGGGGAGCTGTTTTTT.

The J gene is TRBJ2-3, the V gene TRBV10-1; D is undetermined. The V and J ends lost 6 bases and 2 bases respectively, with 6 bases between them. Germline V gene sequence: CDR1 WNHNN, CDR2 SYGVQD (reference sequence). The CDR3 has 12 amino acids. CDR3 DNA: TGCGCCAGCAGCATAGACACAGATACGCAGTATTTT. It is translated as CASSIDTDTQYF.

V and J are TRBV7-2 and TRBJ1-1, with TRBD1 as a possible D gene (5 bases). V lost 3 bases, J lost 3 bases, and 8 bases lay in between. The CDR3 is 13 amino acids. Per germline, CDR1 SGHTA and CDR2 FQGNSA. Written as DNA, the CDR3 is TGTGCCAGCAGCTTCGCCAGGGACACTGAAGCTTTCTTT. Translated, it gives CASSFARDTEAFF.

This rearrangement joins TRBV9 to TRBJ2-3, with 8 bases that match TRBD2. Per the germline V gene, CDR1 is SGDLS and CDR2 is YYNGEE. J was trimmed by 0 bases and V by 0 bases; bases with no gene match: 6. The CDR3 loop spans 17 amino acids. As DNA, the CDR3 is TGTGCCAGCAGCGTAGCAACTAGCGGACACAGCACAGATACGCAGTATTTT. This translates into CASSVATSGHSTDTQYF.